This TCR beta chain came from a study of identical twins. Study findings and constraints: Abundant beta clonotypes from cord blood bore fewer insertions; memory repertoires lacked this pattern. Invariant T cells like MAIT and iNKT could partly confound the zero-insertion analyses. Twins shared out-of-frame alpha sequences with excess low generation probability. Excess sharing by twins proved weaker in beta out-of-frame sequences.

A remark on this clonotype: Its antigen is not known.

TCRdb re-called the 5' RACE reads with MiXCR, one entry per CDR3 protein. The sample records around 1.7 million distinct CDR3 sequences, roughly 35% being singletons. The sequence came from a newborn girl in good health. The sample taken for sequencing was cord blood.

CDR3 in amino acids: CASSLNPTHSADTQYF. CDR3 nucleotides: TGTGCCAGCAGCTTAAATCCTACTCACAGCGCAGATACGCAGTATTTT. The V call is TRBV7-2, the J call TRBJ2-3; no reliable D call. The CDR3 extends over 16 amino acids. The ends were cut back, 2 bases at V and 4 bases at J, with 16 bases in the middle. Germline loops: CDR1 SGHTA, CDR2 FQGNSA.